These 27 T cell receptor beta chains came from one sample sequenced in a study of OX40 agonist ivuxolimab in advanced cancers. The method was immunoSEQ multiplex PCR; TCRdb's version includes in-frame clones alone and lacks a portion of them. Of tens of thousands of clones listed, 70% to 90% are singletons. Sequences were derived from CD4+ or CD8+ T cells sorted from blood, sampled in a trial of the OX40 agonist ivuxolimab. These receptors were taken from an adult with an advanced solid tumor such as melanoma, head and neck, liver or kidney cancer.

The V and J genes are TRBV18 and TRBJ1-1; D is unresolved. V was trimmed by 3 bases and J by 0 bases, leaving 14 bases between them. The CDR3 contains 16 residues. The germline V gene has CDR1 KGHSH and CDR2 LQKENI. CDR3 nucleotides: TGTGCCAGCTCACCTCTTTCCGGTGGGCTGAACACTGAAGCTTTCTTT. It yields the protein CASSPLSGGLNTEAFF.

The V and J genes are TRBV29-1 and TRBJ2-3; 8 bases agree with TRBD2. With 6 bases clipped from V and 13 bases from J, the junction kept 15 bases outside the gene matches. Per germline, CDR1 SQVTM and CDR2 ANQGSEA. The CDR3 sequence is 13 residues long. CDR3 sequence reads: CSVPGGAGVEEYF. For the CDR3, the DNA is TGCAGCGTGCCCGGTGGAGCGGGAGTAGAGGAGTATTTT.

This rearrangement joins TRBV28 to TRBJ1-5; maybe TRBD1 (5 bases). CDR1 MDHEN and CDR2 SYDVKM come from the germline V gene. Trimming cost V 7 bases and J 2 bases, with 15 bases left between them. The CDR3 is made up of 15 amino acids. CDR3 region: CASTTQGPGNQPQHF. CDR3 coding DNA: TGTGCCAGCACCACCCAGGGACCTGGCAATCAGCCCCAGCATTTT.

The chain is built from TRBV10-1 and TRBJ2-2; D tentatively reads TRBD1 or TRBD2 (5 bases each). CDR3 length: 16 amino acids. Germline values: CDR1 WNHNN, CDR2 SYGVQD (reference sequence). V gave up 8 bases and J gave up 4 bases, with 20 bases separating them. In nucleotides, the CDR3 is TGCGCCAGCGCGCCGGCCGGGACCCTCGGCACCGGGGAGCTGTTTTTT. It specifies CASAPAGTLGTGELFF.

The chain carries TRBV7-2 and TRBJ2-3; 10 nucleotides match TRBD2. V was pared by 2 bases and J by 1 base, with 0 bases of the junction left unmatched. CDR3 size: 15 residues. Germline CDR1 is SGHTA and CDR2 is FQGNSA. The CDR3 region has the DNA TGTGCCAGCAGCTTACTAGCGGGAGGCACAGATACGCAGTATTTT. Translation: CASSLLAGGTDTQYF.

The chain has TRBV11-1 and TRBJ2-5; D gene ambiguous. Germline V gene data show CDR1 as SGHAT and CDR2 as FQDESV (reference sequence). Trimming shortened V by 5 bases and J by 5 bases, and 9 bases separated the two germline ends. The CDR3 extends over 12 amino acids. Here the CDR3 reads CASSPGRETQYF. In DNA, the CDR3 is TGTGCCAGCAGCCCAGGTCGGGAGACCCAGTACTTC. Looking up the rest from reference TRBV11-1 and TRBJ2-5 gives the full variable domain: EAEVAQSPRYKITEKSQAVAFWCDPISGHATLYWYRQILGQGPELLVQFQDESVVDDSQLPKDRFSAERLKGVDSTLKIQPAELGDSAMYLCASSPGRETQYFGPGTRLLVL.

This chain joins TRBV6-5 and TRBJ1-3, with a weak D call TRBD1 (5 bases). CDR1 MNHEY and CDR2 SVGAGI come from the germline V gene. Deletions cut 9 bases from V and 2 bases from J, with 14 bases between. The CDR3 runs 14 residues. CDR3 in amino acids: CASGGGITGNTIYF. CDR3 DNA: TGTGCCAGTGGGGGGGGAATAACTGGAAACACCATATATTTT.

The genes are TRBV7-2 and TRBJ2-3; D gene unclear. The CDR3 has 14 residues. V shed 3 bases and J shed 4 bases, with 11 bases lying between them. CDR1 is SGHTA and CDR2 is FQGNSA in the germline V gene. The CDR3 here is CASSFRERSDTQYF. The CDR3 DNA is TGTGCCAGCAGCTTTCGAGAGCGTTCAGATACGCAGTATTTT. Full variable domain (rest looked up from reference TRBV7-2 and TRBJ2-3): GAGVSQSPSNKVTEKGKDVELRCDPISGHTALYWYRQSLGQGLEFLIYFQGNSAPDKSGLPSDRFSAERTGGSVSTLTIQRTQQEDSAVYLCASSFRERSDTQYFGPGTRLTVL.

The J gene is TRBJ2-3, the V gene TRBV6-5; D uncertain. In germline, CDR1 is MNHEY, CDR2 SVGAGI. Trimming took 7 bases from V and 3 from J, leaving 11 bases between them. The CDR3 sequence is 13 residues long. The CDR3 loop reads CASTNPGTDTQYF. The CDR3 nucleotides are TGTGCCAGCACCAACCCAGGAACAGATACGCAGTATTTT.

In the case of this clone: The junction and the germline gene differ at one end; a read error may be behind it. This chain links TRBV7-2 with TRBJ2-1; D unclear. Germline V gene sequence: CDR1 SGHTA, CDR2 FQGNSA. CDR3 length equals 14 residues. The CDR3 nucleotides read TGTGCCAGCAGCTTCGGGTCCTCCAACAATGAGCAGTTCTTC. The encoded protein is CASSFGSSNNEQFF.

The chain joins TRBV10-3 to TRBJ1-2; 7 nucleotides match TRBD1. Germline CDR1 and CDR2: ENHRY and SYGVKD. This CDR3 comprises 14 residues. Trimming took 4 bases from V and 6 from J; bases not matched to a gene: 8. CDR3 sequence reads: CAISGGTGDHGYTF. CDR3 coding DNA: TGTGCCATCAGTGGGGGCACAGGGGATCATGGCTACACCTTC.

V usage is TRBV11-2 and J usage is TRBJ2-7, with D unclear. The CDR3 is 14 amino acids. Trimming cost V 3 bases and J 2 bases, with 11 bases left between them. Germline CDR1 is SGHAT and CDR2 is FQNNGV. CDR3 region: CASSFLRETYEQYF. As DNA, the CDR3 is TGTGCCAGCAGCTTCTTAAGGGAAACCTACGAGCAGTACTTC.

This clone has just one count. The J gene is TRBJ2-3, the V gene TRBV10-2, with D tentatively TRBD2 (5 bases). The CDR3 runs to 13 residues. Germline V gives CDR1 WSHSY, CDR2 SAAADI. V lost 7 bases and J 2 bases, leaving 10 bases between the germline ends. CDR3 protein: CASTGVLTDTQYF. The CDR3 region has the DNA TGCGCCAGCACCGGGGTACTCACAGATACGCAGTATTTT.

CDR3 amino acids: CASSLRGSHNEQFF. For the CDR3, the DNA is TGTGCCAGCAGCTTAAGAGGGAGCCACAATGAGCAGTTCTTC. The rearrangement joins TRBV7-3 to TRBJ2-1; a possible D gene is TRBD2 (5 bases). The CDR3 loop spans 14 amino acids. The V end was cut by 1 base, the J end by 5 bases, with 9 bases between. Germline assignment: CDR1 SGHTA and CDR2 FQGTGA. The complete variable domain, with remaining parts taken from reference TRBV7-3 and TRBJ2-1, reads GAGVSQTPSNKVTEKGKYVELRCDPISGHTALYWYRQSLGQGPEFLIYFQGTGAADDSGLPNDRFFAVRPEGSVSTLKIQRTERGDSAVYLCASSLRGSHNEQFFGPGTRLTVL.

Here the CDR3 reads CASRLQPGQGPSYNSPLHF. The CDR3 DNA reads as TGTGCCAGCAGATTACAGCCGGGACAGGGGCCTTCCTATAATTCACCCCTCCACTTT. The rearrangement uses TRBV27 and TRBJ1-6; 10 nucleotides match TRBD1. V lost 6 bases to trimming and J lost 1 base; unmatched junction nucleotides: 12. The CDR3 is made up of 19 amino acids. CDR1 MNHEY and CDR2 SMNVEV come from the germline V gene (reference sequence).

This clone was seen only once. The rearrangement joins TRBV5-4 to TRBJ2-1; 11 positions agree with TRBD1. The germline CDR1 and CDR2 sequences are SGHNT and YYREEE (reference sequence). V was pared by 5 bases and J by 4 bases, with 5 bases of the junction left unmatched. This CDR3 contains 15 residues. For the CDR3, the DNA is TGTGCCAGCAGTATGGGACAGGGGGTTTACAATGAGCAGTTCTTC. It is translated as CASSMGQGVYNEQFF.

This chain joins TRBV10-1 and TRBJ2-1; TRBD2 aligns across 9 bases. Trimming at V came to 0 bases and at J to 0 bases, leaving 9 bases not matched to a gene. The CDR3 length is 19 residues. Germline values: CDR1 WNHNN, CDR2 SYGVQD (reference sequence). The CDR3: CASSESKREVISSYNEQFF. The CDR3 nucleotides are TGCGCCAGCAGTGAGTCTAAGCGGGAGGTGATAAGCTCCTACAATGAGCAGTTCTTC.

The chain is built from TRBV19 and TRBJ2-7; D gene unclear. Trimming removed 3 bases at V and 4 bases at J, with 13 bases between. Germline V gene lookup returns CDR1 LNHDA and CDR2 SQIVND (reference sequence). CDR3 size: 14 residues. CDR3 residues: CASSINRGSYEQYF. The CDR3 region has the DNA TGTGCCAGTAGTATTAACCGCGGTTCGTACGAGCAGTACTTC. The full variable domain, its missing parts supplied by reference TRBV19 and TRBJ2-7, is DGGITQSPKYLFRKEGQNVTLSCEQNLNHDAMYWYRQDPGQGLRLIYYSQIVNDFQKGDIAEGYSVSREKKESFPLTVTSAQKNPTAFYLCASSINRGSYEQYFGPGTRLTVT.

This clone appeared a few times. This chain connects TRBV11-3 to TRBJ2-5; no clear D. CDR3 length equals 12 residues. CDR1 and CDR2 from the germline V gene are SGHNT and YENEEA. The ends were cut back, 1 base at V and 2 bases at J, with 2 bases in the middle. CDR3 nucleotide sequence: TGTGCCAGCAGCTTAGTTCAAGAGACCCAGTACTTC. Amino acids: CASSLVQETQYF.

The V call is TRBV28, the J call TRBJ2-3; no clear D. The CDR3 has 12 amino acids. Germline CDR1 is MDHEN and CDR2 is SYDVKM. V lost 6 bases and J 2 bases, leaving 6 bases between the germline ends. The CDR3 spells CASRPSTDTQYF. CDR3 bases: TGTGCCAGCAGGCCGTCCACAGATACGCAGTATTTT.

The chain combines TRBV29-1 with TRBJ1-2; 7 bases map to TRBD1. The CDR3 extends over 14 amino acids. Germline V gives CDR1 SQVTM, CDR2 ANQGSEA. V was clipped by 0 bases and J by 2 bases; unmatched bases: 3. CDR3 DNA: TGCAGCGTTGAAGATGTACAGGGGAACTATGGCTACACCTTC. Encoded protein: CSVEDVQGNYGYTF.

J is TRBJ1-2 and V is TRBV11-2, with 11 bases lining up with TRBD1. J lost 7 bases, V lost 5 bases, and 6 bases had no gene match. The CDR3 is made up of 14 amino acids. Germline V gene sequence: CDR1 SGHAT, CDR2 FQNNGV. As DNA, the CDR3 is TGTGCCAGCAGCCCCCGGGACAGGGGGGGTGGCTACACCTTC. Protein product: CASSPRDRGGGYTF.

The chain employs TRBV19 and TRBJ1-3; no reliable D call. Per germline, CDR1 LNHDA and CDR2 SQIVND (reference sequence). The CDR3 is made up of 15 amino acids. V lost 2 bases, J lost 0 bases, and 8 bases lay in between. This CDR3 is CASSIQVYSGNTIYF. The CDR3 DNA follows: TGTGCCAGTAGTATACAGGTTTACTCTGGAAACACCATATATTTT.

The CDR3 here is CASRLEGGDTDTQYF. As DNA, the CDR3 is TGCGCCAGCAGATTAGAGGGAGGAGACACAGATACGCAGTATTTT. V is TRBV5-1 and J is TRBJ2-3, with D possibly TRBD2 on 6 matching bases. The ends were cut back, 5 bases at V and 2 bases at J, with 15 bases in the middle. The CDR3 length is 15 residues. CDR1 is SGHRS and CDR2 is YFSETQ in the germline V gene.

This clone was detected once. This rearrangement joins TRBV7-2 to TRBJ2-7, with D tentatively TRBD2 (6 bases). The germline gives CDR1 SGHTA, CDR2 FQGNSA. The CDR3 loop spans 15 amino acids. The ends were cut back, 1 base at V and 7 bases at J, with 17 bases in the middle. DNA for the CDR3: TGTGCCAGCAGCTTAGTCGGGACTCTTAGAGGAGAGCAGTACTTC. It yields the protein CASSLVGTLRGEQYF.

The chain recombines TRBV6-4 with TRBJ2-2; a weak D match, TRBD1 (7 bases). This CDR3 comprises 15 residues. Trimming removed 2 bases from V and 6 bases from J, with 13 bases in between. CDR1 and CDR2 from the germline V gene are MRHNA and SNTAGT. The CDR3 sequence: CASSDQGEAAGELFF. CDR3 DNA: TGTGCCAGCAGTGACCAGGGGGAGGCGGCCGGGGAGCTGTTTTTT.

The chain recombines TRBV19 with TRBJ2-3; possible D gene TRBD1, 6 bases. Trimming removed 8 bases at V and 3 bases at J, with 15 bases between. This CDR3 region has 14 residues. The germline V gene has CDR1 LNHDA and CDR2 SQIVND (reference sequence). The CDR3 reads CASLARGMTDTQYF. CDR3 DNA: TGTGCCAGTCTTGCCAGGGGAATGACAGATACGCAGTATTTT.